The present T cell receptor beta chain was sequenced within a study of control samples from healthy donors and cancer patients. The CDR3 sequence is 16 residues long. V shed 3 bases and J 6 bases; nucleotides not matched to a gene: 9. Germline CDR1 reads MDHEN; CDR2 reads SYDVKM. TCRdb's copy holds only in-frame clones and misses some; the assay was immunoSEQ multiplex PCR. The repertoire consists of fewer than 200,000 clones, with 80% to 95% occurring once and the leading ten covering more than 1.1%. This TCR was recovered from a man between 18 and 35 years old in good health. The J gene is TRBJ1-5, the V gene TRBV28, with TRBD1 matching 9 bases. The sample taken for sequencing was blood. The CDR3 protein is CASSFNQGQGGQPQHF. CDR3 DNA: TGTGCCAGCAGTTTTAATCAGGGACAGGGTGGTCAGCCCCAGCATTTT.